This T cell receptor beta chain was recovered during a study of cytomegalovirus exposure and HLA in healthy donors. Study-wide points: Apart from CMV serostatus, no immune exposure information was available. TCR sequences were mostly rare, though some public TCRs occurred in many donors.

PCR involved 60 Vbeta and 13 Jbeta primers. Sequencing was performed with immunoSEQ multiplex PCR; in TCRdb, only in-frame clones are kept and a portion is missing. Of tens of thousands of clones in the sample, around 82% were seen once. Comments on this clone: Its antigen is not known.

The sequence was collected from a woman aged 18-30 years in good health and CMV-seropositive. The sequenced sample consisted of PBMCs.

CDR3 sequence reads: CASSLATTGIHPRGSMNTEAFF. CDR3 DNA: TGCGCCAGCAGCTTGGCCACGACAGGTATTCATCCAAGGGGGTCTATGAACACTGAAGCTTTCTTT. The chain is built from TRBV5-1 and TRBJ1-1, with D possibly being TRBD1 (6 bases). Trimming stripped 0 bases from V and 0 bases from J, with 30 bases between. Looked up from germline, CDR1 is SGHRS and CDR2 is YFSETQ. The CDR3 is made up of 22 amino acids.